This T cell receptor beta chain stems from a study of cytomegalovirus exposure and HLA in healthy donors. PCR employed 60 Vbeta and 13 Jbeta primers. Data came from immunoSEQ multiplex PCR; TCRdb stores just in-frame clones and leaves some out. This sample's clone table lists fewer than 70,000 clones. The junction had 5 bases not matched to a gene; V was cut back by 10 bases and J by 5 bases. The CDR3 length is 11 residues. Germline assignment: CDR1 SNHLY and CDR2 FYNNEI. This clonotype originated in a man aged 25 to 45 in good health and CMV-seropositive. Sequencing was done on a sample of PBMCs. The rearrangement links TRBV2 to TRBJ2-7; 7 bases line up with TRBD1. CDR3 in amino acids: CATRQGHEQYF. The CDR3 DNA is TGTGCCACCAGACAGGGCCACGAGCAGTACTTC.